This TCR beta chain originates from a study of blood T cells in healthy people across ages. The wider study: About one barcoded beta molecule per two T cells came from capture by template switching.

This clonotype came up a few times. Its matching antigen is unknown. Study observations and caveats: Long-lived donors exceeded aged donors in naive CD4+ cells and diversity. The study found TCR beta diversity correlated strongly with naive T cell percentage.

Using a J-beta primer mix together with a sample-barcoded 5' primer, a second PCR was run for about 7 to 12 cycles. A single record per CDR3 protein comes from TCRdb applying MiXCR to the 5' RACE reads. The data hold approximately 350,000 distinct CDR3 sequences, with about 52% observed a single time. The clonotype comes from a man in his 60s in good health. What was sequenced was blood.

CDR3 amino acids: CAWNPRGQGMFF. The DNA for the CDR3 is TGTGCCTGGAACCCTCGCGGGCAGGGAATGTTTTTT. The chain carries TRBV30 and TRBJ1-4; perhaps TRBD1 as D (5 bases). Trimming stripped 4 bases from V and 15 bases from J, with 18 bases between. This CDR3 is built from 12 residues. Germline CDR1 is GTSNPN and CDR2 is SVGIG (reference sequence).